The TCR beta chain under discussion was sequenced for a study of blood T cell repertoires in COVID-19. As for the study in general: Specimens from acute and convalescent COVID-19 originated in the United States, Italy and Spain.

In the original processing: The authors estimated nucleated cell counts from reference gene primer amplification. The data were produced by immunoSEQ multiplex PCR, yet TCRdb's version contains in-frame clones alone and is incomplete. That table gives V, J and clone size, and the DNA gave D and trimming. The repertoire includes tens of thousands of clones, nearly 85% of them detected once, and approximately 15% sits in the top ten. V lost 4 bases and J lost 7; bases outside the gene matches: 14. Germline CDR1 reads SGHNT; CDR2 reads YYREEE (reference sequence). The CDR3 length is 17 residues. This TCR was recovered from a man between 40 and 49 years old with acute or convalescent COVID-19. The sequenced sample was peripheral blood. This chain joins TRBV5-4 and TRBJ1-6; 7 bases fit TRBD1. This CDR3 is CASSATGKEGVNSPLHF. DNA of the CDR3: TGTGCCAGCAGCGCGACAGGGAAGGAGGGGGTAAATTCACCCCTCCACTTT.